Shown below are 18 T cell receptor beta chains from a single sample sequenced in a study of Graves' ophthalmopathy and Graves' hyperthyroidism. Amplified material comprised TCR beta CDR3 regions derived from RNA transcripts. RT-PCR was first run with HTBI primers, then multiplex PCR in a second round. TCRdb reprocessed the multiplex PCR reads via MiXCR and lists one record per CDR3 protein. This table has 200,000 to 250,000 distinct CDR3 sequences, about 47% appearing once. The sample was peripheral blood. All receptors come from an adult man with Graves' ophthalmopathy.

This sequence joins TRBV7-2 and TRBJ2-7; a possible D gene is TRBD1 (5 bases). The germline V gene has CDR1 SGHTA and CDR2 FQGNSA. The V end was cut by 3 bases, the J end by 6 bases, with 15 bases between. The CDR3 totals 14 residues. As DNA, the CDR3 is TGTGCCAGCAGCTTGATTTGGCAGCAGGGCGAGCAGTACTTC. It translates to CASSLIWQQGEQYF.

The rearrangement joins TRBV7-9 to TRBJ1-6; unclear D gene. CDR3 size: 15 residues. The V end lost 0 bases, the J end lost 0 bases, and 3 bases lay between the germline ends. Germline CDR1 is SEHNR and CDR2 is FQNEAQ (reference sequence). CDR3 nucleotides: TGTGCCAGCAGCTTAGCCGTCTCCTATAATTCACCCCTCCACTTT. Residues: CASSLAVSYNSPLHF. The full variable domain, completed using reference TRBV7-9 and TRBJ1-6, is DTGVSQNPRHKITKRGQNVTFRCDPISEHNRLYWYRQTLGQGPEFLTYFQNEAQLEKSRLLSDRFSAERPKGSFSTLEIQRTEQGDSAMYLCASSLAVSYNSPLHFGNGTRLTVT.

This clonotype showed up just a few times. The rearrangement links TRBV19 to TRBJ1-5; 12 bases are a match to TRBD1. With V trimmed by 3 bases and J by 6 bases, 3 bases remained unmatched. The length of the CDR3 is 15 residues. The germline V gene has CDR1 LNHDA and CDR2 SQIVND (reference sequence). CDR3 protein: CASSMGQGAGQPQHF. The CDR3 DNA follows: TGTGCCAGTAGTATGGGACAGGGGGCTGGTCAGCCCCAGCATTTT.

The chain is built from TRBV19 and TRBJ2-7; D may be TRBD2 (5 bases). Trimming left V 5 bases short and J 2 bases short, with 13 bases between. Germline V gene data show CDR1 as LNHDA and CDR2 as SQIVND (reference sequence). CDR3 length: 14 amino acids. Here the CDR3 DNA reads TGTGCCAGTAGTCCTTGGACTGACCCCTACGAGCAGTACTTC. Its protein product is CASSPWTDPYEQYF. Complete variable domain (other parts from reference TRBV19 and TRBJ2-7): DGGITQSPKYLFRKEGQNVTLSCEQNLNHDAMYWYRQDPGQGLRLIYYSQIVNDFQKGDIAEGYSVSREKKESFPLTVTSAQKNPTAFYLCASSPWTDPYEQYFGPGTRLTVT.

CDR3 sequence reads: CATIDRTHLNQPQHF. DNA of the CDR3: TGTGCCACCATAGATCGGACCCATCTCAATCAGCCCCAGCATTTT. This sequence joins TRBV24-1 and TRBJ1-5; D not resolved. The CDR3 sequence is 15 residues long. Germline assignment: CDR1 KGHDR and CDR2 SFDVKD. Trimming cost V 8 bases and J 3 bases, with 16 bases left between them.

The gene calls are TRBV29-1 and TRBJ2-5; D possibly uses TRBD1 or TRBD2 (5 bases each). The germline gives CDR1 SQVTM, CDR2 ANQGSEA. The CDR3 spans 11 residues. The CDR3 DNA follows: TGCATCATCCAGGGAGAAGAGACCCAGTACTTC. This codes for CIIQGEETQYF.

V usage is TRBV19 and J usage is TRBJ2-7; D unresolved. The CDR3 has 15 amino acids. The V gene's germline CDR1 is LNHDA and CDR2 SQIVND (reference sequence). Trimming took off 2 bases at V and 0 bases at J, with 11 bases between the two ends. CDR3 amino acids: CASSITSDPSYEQYF. DNA of the CDR3: TGTGCCAGTAGTATAACGTCGGACCCCTCCTACGAGCAGTACTTC.

The chain employs TRBV7-3 and TRBJ2-2, with 8 bases that match TRBD1. The CDR3 extends over 15 amino acids. V lost 5 bases, J lost 4 bases, and 6 bases stayed unmatched. CDR1 SGHTA and CDR2 FQGTGA come from the germline V gene. The CDR3 loop reads CASSTGQGGTGELFF. The CDR3 bases are TGTGCCAGCAGCACCGGACAGGGAGGCACCGGGGAGCTGTTTTTT.

V usage is TRBV20-1 and J usage is TRBJ1-4, with 9 bases matching TRBD1. Losses at the gene ends were 5 bases for V and 8 bases for J; bases not matched to a gene: 6. Germline assignment: CDR1 DFQATT and CDR2 SNEGSKA (reference sequence). CDR3 length: 13 residues. The CDR3, as DNA: TGCAGTGCTCGGGACAGGGTACAAGAAAAACTGTTTTTT. This sequence encodes CSARDRVQEKLFF.

This clonotype was counted at least ten times. This chain connects TRBV29-1 to TRBJ1-3; D uncertain. The length of the CDR3 is 13 residues. V was pared by 5 bases and J by 0 bases, with 8 bases between. Germline CDR1 reads SQVTM; CDR2 reads ANQGSEA. CDR3 in DNA: TGCAGCGTTATGCGGAGCTCTGGAAACACCATATATTTT. The encoded protein is CSVMRSSGNTIYF.

The chain recombines TRBV7-2 with TRBJ1-3; unclear D gene. CDR1 SGHTA and CDR2 FQGNSA come from the germline V gene. The CDR3 has 16 amino acids. Trimming shortened V by 2 bases and J by 0 bases, and 11 bases separated the two germline ends. The CDR3 sequence: CASSLTPMGSGNTIYF. The CDR3 DNA sequence: TGTGCCAGCAGCTTAACCCCGATGGGCTCTGGAAACACCATATATTTT.

As regards this clonotype: The junction departs from germline at one end; a sequencing error may be responsible. V usage is TRBV10-3 and J usage is TRBJ2-7; a possible D gene is TRBD1 (6 bases). The CDR3 has 14 residues. CDR1 and CDR2 (germline): ENHRY, SYGVKD. The CDR3 region has the DNA TGTGCCAGCAGTTACTCAACAGGGTCGGACGAGCAGTACTTC. Translated, it gives CASSYSTGSDEQYF.

This chain links TRBV20-1 with TRBJ1-4, with unresolved D. Germline V gene lookup returns CDR1 DFQATT and CDR2 SNEGSKA (reference sequence). The CDR3 runs 14 residues. V was cut by 1 base and J by 8 bases, with 14 bases left in between. The CDR3 sequence: CSARGRRSREKLFF. The CDR3 DNA sequence: TGCAGTGCTAGAGGGCGACGGTCCCGGGAAAAACTGTTTTTT.

This clonotype has at least ten counts. V usage is TRBV7-2 and J usage is TRBJ2-6; tentative D call: TRBD1 (6 bases). The V gene's germline CDR1 is SGHTA and CDR2 FQGNSA. The germline V and J ends were trimmed by 5 bases and 1 base, with 15 bases remaining between them. The CDR3 covers 17 residues. This chain's CDR3 is CASSRGQFFSGANVLTF. The CDR3 DNA is TGTGCCAGCAGCCGCGGACAGTTTTTTTCTGGGGCCAACGTCCTGACTTTC.

This chain links TRBV24-1 with TRBJ1-1, with D tentatively TRBD1 (5 bases). The ends were cut back, 3 bases at V and 8 bases at J, with 9 bases in the middle. The CDR3 covers 12 residues. Germline assignment: CDR1 KGHDR and CDR2 SFDVKD. The CDR3 loop reads CATSDPRTEAFF. The DNA of the CDR3 is TGTGCCACCAGTGATCCGCGGACAGAAGCTTTCTTT.

In its sample, this clonotype was seen a few times. This chain links TRBV29-1 with TRBJ2-7; TRBD1 matches 8 bases. The CDR3 has 14 amino acids. From germline, CDR1 is SQVTM and CDR2 ANQGSEA. The trim removed 7 bases at V and 7 bases at J, leaving 15 bases unmatched. CDR3 region: CSAQGGRGPQEQYF. DNA for the CDR3: TGCAGCGCCCAGGGGGGCAGGGGGCCTCAGGAGCAGTACTTC.

Only a few counts were recorded for this clonotype. The chain employs TRBV7-2 and TRBJ1-5, with unresolved D. V was shortened by 1 base and J by 1 base, with 5 bases between the two germline ends. From germline, CDR1 is SGHTA and CDR2 FQGNSA. The CDR3 consists of 14 residues. CDR3 loop: CASSLGPSNQPQHF. CDR3 in DNA: TGTGCCAGCAGCTTAGGGCCCAGCAATCAGCCCCAGCATTTT. The entire variable domain, with the rest obtained from reference TRBV7-2 and TRBJ1-5, is as follows: GAGVSQSPSNKVTEKGKDVELRCDPISGHTALYWYRQSLGQGLEFLIYFQGNSAPDKSGLPSDRFSAERTGGSVSTLTIQRTQQEDSAVYLCASSLGPSNQPQHFGDGTRLSIL.

The rearrangement links TRBV7-9 to TRBJ2-7; 9 positions match TRBD1. Germline V gene sequence: CDR1 SEHNR, CDR2 FQNEAQ (reference sequence). This CDR3 has 17 residues. Unmatched junction bases numbered 14, after V lost 6 bases and J lost 2 bases. This CDR3 reads CASRPDRGSTSTYEQYF. CDR3 coding DNA: TGTGCCAGCAGACCGGACAGGGGTTCTACGTCGACCTACGAGCAGTACTTC.